These 30 T cell receptor beta chains came from one sample sequenced in a study of spatial heterogeneity in lung cancer. TCRdb re-derived calls from the 5' RACE reads in MiXCR, one entry per CDR3 protein. The table lists approximately 9,300 distinct CDR3 sequences, 6.1% of them singletons. The time point was: sample taken at primary tumor resection. The source was normal lung tissue next to the tumor, collected at surgery. These TCRs come from a male donor with early-stage non-small cell lung cancer.

This clonotype was seen repeatedly, ten times or more. The CDR3 is CASTSGTALGANVLTF. DNA of the CDR3: TGTGCCAGCACCTCAGGGACGGCGCTAGGGGCCAACGTCCTGACTTTC. This rearrangement joins TRBV6-2 or TRBV6-3 to TRBJ2-6; D may correspond to TRBD1 or TRBD2 (5 bases each). V was shortened by 7 bases and J by 4 bases, with 17 bases between the two germline ends. This CDR3 has 16 residues. Germline lookup yields CDR1 MNHEY and CDR2 SVGEGT.

This clonotype came up many times. This chain links TRBV9 with TRBJ2-2, with D unresolved. This CDR3 is 14 amino acids long. From germline, CDR1 is SGDLS and CDR2 YYNGEE. Deletions cut 5 bases from V and 3 bases from J, with 11 bases between. DNA for the CDR3: TGTGCCAGCAGGGTTAGCTCGCACACCGGGGAGCTGTTTTTT. It is translated as CASRVSSHTGELFF.

This clonotype was seen ten or more times. The gene calls are TRBV6-1 and TRBJ1-2, with D unresolved. Germline V gives CDR1 MNHNS, CDR2 SASEGT. This CDR3 spans 15 amino acids. V was trimmed by 0 bases and J by 0 bases, leaving 8 bases between them. CDR3 DNA sequence: TGTGCCAGCAGTGAAGCGCTTTCCGCTAACTATGGCTACACCTTC. Protein product: CASSEALSANYGYTF.

This clonotype was picked up many times. The chain combines TRBV6-5 with TRBJ1-2; 7 nucleotides align to TRBD1. The CDR3 spans 13 residues. In germline, CDR1 is MNHEY, CDR2 SVGAGI. V lost 6 bases and J lost 4; bases outside the gene matches: 5. CDR3 protein: CASRKTGTYGYTF. CDR3 in DNA: TGTGCCAGCAGAAAGACAGGGACCTATGGCTACACCTTC.

This clonotype was found many times. The chain uses TRBV4-1 and TRBJ1-1; TRBD1 might be the D (5 bases). This CDR3 spans 15 amino acids. V was clipped by 1 base and J by 1 base, with 10 bases between them. CDR1 and CDR2 from the germline V gene are MGHRA and YSYEKL. This CDR3 is CASSQVGTANTEAFF. The CDR3 region has the DNA TGCGCCAGCAGCCAAGTGGGGACGGCGAACACTGAAGCTTTCTTT.

About this clonotype: A single base separates this from a much larger clone, so it may be a read error. The chain recombines TRBV2 with TRBJ2-3, with a weak D call TRBD1 (7 bases). The CDR3 is 14 amino acids. CDR1 and CDR2 from the germline V gene are SNHLY and FYNNEI. CDR3 in amino acids: CAGRGDSPTDTQYF. The CDR3 nucleotides are TGTGCCGGCAGGGGGGACTCCCCCACAGATACGCAGTATTTT.

This clonotype was detected a few times. The genes are TRBV5-6 and TRBJ2-3; D gene ambiguous. The ends were cut back, 2 bases at V and 0 bases at J, with 13 bases in the middle. The CDR3 has 16 residues. CDR1 and CDR2 from the germline V gene are SGHDT and YYEEEE. The DNA of the CDR3 is TGTGCCAGCAGCTTTACCCCTGTTTGGAGCACAGATACGCAGTATTTT. Its translation is CASSFTPVWSTDTQYF.

This clonotype was picked up many times. J is TRBJ1-5 and V is TRBV24-1; possibly TRBD1 for D (6 bases). V lost 3 bases and J 6 bases, leaving 17 bases between the germline ends. The CDR3 is 16 residues long. Germline lookup yields CDR1 KGHDR and CDR2 SFDVKD. CDR3 nucleotides: TGTGCCACCAGTGATACGACCCGAGGAGGGGGTCAGCCCCAGCATTTT. This encodes CATSDTTRGGGQPQHF.

This clonotype appeared many times. The chain combines TRBV11-2 with TRBJ2-5; D remains unclear. Germline assignment: CDR1 SGHAT and CDR2 FQNNGV. V was trimmed by 5 bases and J by 5 bases, leaving 9 bases between them. The CDR3 has 12 residues. The CDR3 region has the DNA TGTGCCAGCAGCGGCGGCCGGGAGACCCAGTACTTC. It codes for CASSGGRETQYF.

The chain combines TRBV29-1 with TRBJ2-1; D gene ambiguous. The CDR3 consists of 12 residues. The V gene's germline CDR1 is SQVTM and CDR2 ANQGSEA. Trimming removed 4 bases at V and 6 bases at J, with 10 bases between. The CDR3 region has the DNA TGCAGCGTTGGGTATCTTGGCAATGAGCAGTTCTTC. Its translation is CSVGYLGNEQFF.

This clonotype was observed many times. This chain joins TRBV25-1 and TRBJ2-5, with D tentatively TRBD1 or TRBD2 (5 bases each). CDR1 is MGHDK and CDR2 is SYGVNS in the germline V gene. The V and J ends lost 1 base and 4 bases respectively, with 10 bases between them. CDR3 length equals 14 residues. The CDR3 protein is CASSEFRGSETQYF. The CDR3 DNA reads TGTGCCAGCAGTGAATTTCGGGGCTCAGAGACCCAGTACTTC.

In this sample, this clonotype turned up many times. The chain carries TRBV3-1 and TRBJ2-7; 7 bases fit TRBD1. The V segment lost 6 bases and the J segment 3 bases; nucleotides outside the gene matches: 5. The V gene's germline CDR1 is LGHDT and CDR2 YNNKEL (reference sequence). The CDR3 spans 13 residues. CDR3 sequence reads: CASSLTGNYEQYF. The CDR3 coding sequence is TGTGCCAGCAGTCTGACAGGGAACTACGAGCAGTACTTC.

This clonotype was observed at least ten times. The chain is built from TRBV30 and TRBJ1-1; D is ambiguous. CDR1 and CDR2 from the germline V gene are GTSNPN and SVGIG (reference sequence). The CDR3 has 11 residues. Trimming cost V 1 base and J 3 bases, with 3 bases left between them. In DNA form, the CDR3 reads TGTGCCTGGAGTGCTTACACTGAAGCTTTCTTT. Amino acids: CAWSAYTEAFF.

This clonotype came up many times. This chain joins TRBV7-3 and TRBJ1-4; D is unresolved. CDR1 SGHTA and CDR2 FQGTGA come from the germline V gene. This CDR3 has 16 amino acids. The V end was cut by 0 bases, the J end by 4 bases, with 12 bases between. CDR3 bases: TGTGCCAGCAGCTTAACGGCCGTAGCGGGTAATGAAAAACTGTTTTTT. It is translated as CASSLTAVAGNEKLFF.

V usage is TRBV13 and J usage is TRBJ2-4, with 8 bases aligning to TRBD1. V was clipped by 5 bases and J by 3 bases; unmatched bases: 9. Germline CDR1 and CDR2: PRHDT and FYEKMQ (reference sequence). There are 16 residues in the CDR3. The CDR3 loop reads CASSVADRGGKNIQYF. The CDR3 DNA follows: TGTGCCAGCAGCGTAGCTGACAGGGGTGGCAAAAACATTCAGTACTTC.

This clonotype was seen at least ten times. The chain joins TRBV29-1 to TRBJ2-6; 7 bases map to TRBD1. V was clipped by 7 bases and J by 1 base; unmatched bases: 4. CDR3 length equals 14 residues. Germline CDR1 is SQVTM and CDR2 is ANQGSEA. This CDR3 is CSAAQGSGANVLTF. For the CDR3, the DNA is TGCAGCGCCGCACAGGGGTCTGGGGCCAACGTCCTGACTTTC. Full variable domain (remainder filled in from reference TRBV29-1 and TRBJ2-6): SAVISQKPSRDICQRGTSLTIQCQVDSQVTMMFWYRQQPGQSLTLIATANQGSEATYESGFVIDKFPISRPNLTFSTLTVSNMSPEDSSIYLCSAAQGSGANVLTFGAGSRLTVL.

This clonotype was seen a few times. The rearrangement links TRBV7-2 to TRBJ2-2, with 9 bases lining up with TRBD2. V lost 5 bases, J lost 3 bases, and 4 bases stayed unmatched. This CDR3 contains 15 residues. The germline CDR1 and CDR2 sequences are SGHTA and FQGNSA. CDR3 loop: CASSLRGGDTGELFF. CDR3 DNA sequence: TGTGCCAGCAGCCTGCGCGGGGGGGACACCGGGGAGCTGTTTTTT. Based on the CDR3 plus reference TRBV7-2 and TRBJ2-2, the full variable domain is GAGVSQSPSNKVTEKGKDVELRCDPISGHTALYWYRQSLGQGLEFLIYFQGNSAPDKSGLPSDRFSAERTGGSVSTLTIQRTQQEDSAVYLCASSLRGGDTGELFFGEGSRLTVL.

This clonotype has ten or more counts. J is TRBJ2-2 and V is TRBV24-1; 9 nucleotides line up with TRBD1. V trimming: 9 bases; J trimming: 4 bases; junction bases outside the gene matches: 11. This CDR3 spans 16 amino acids. In germline, CDR1 is KGHDR, CDR2 SFDVKD. CDR3 DNA: TGTGCCACCCAGGGACAGGGACCACTATCCACCGGGGAGCTGTTTTTT. Translated, it gives CATQGQGPLSTGELFF.

This clonotype was recorded many times. DNA of the CDR3: TGTGCCAGCAGCCCTGGCGGGACTAGCGGTTTAAACATTCAGTACTTC. It is translated as CASSPGGTSGLNIQYF. This rearrangement joins TRBV5-4 to TRBJ2-4; TRBD2 aligns across 11 bases. This CDR3 is built from 16 residues. Germline CDR1 SGHNT, CDR2 YYREEE (reference sequence). Trimming removed 4 bases from V and 6 bases from J; junction bases left unmatched: 9.

This clonotype was observed many times. The chain combines TRBV11-2 with TRBJ2-3; the D is unclear. The germline V gene encodes CDR1 SGHAT and CDR2 FQNNGV. The CDR3 contains 10 residues. Trimming removed 6 bases at V and 6 bases at J, with 4 bases between. This CDR3 is CASSLDTQYF. The CDR3 nucleotides read TGTGCCAGCAGTTTGGATACGCAGTATTTT. Complete variable domain (other parts from reference TRBV11-2 and TRBJ2-3): EAGVAQSPRYKIIEKRQSVAFWCNPISGHATLYWYQQILGQGPKLLIQFQNNGVVDDSQLPKDRFSAERLKGVDSTLKIQPAKLEDSAVYLCASSLDTQYFGPGTRLTVL.

Many counts were recorded for this clonotype. The V call is TRBV7-9, the J call TRBJ1-2, with a possible D match to TRBD1 (6 bases). This CDR3 is 15 amino acids long. Trimming took 0 bases from V and 3 from J, leaving 11 bases between them. In germline, CDR1 is SEHNR, CDR2 FQNEAQ (reference sequence). The CDR3 loop is CASSLAQGPYYGYTF. The CDR3 coding sequence is TGTGCCAGCAGCTTAGCGCAGGGGCCCTACTATGGCTACACCTTC.

This clonotype counts as medium-sized. The genes are TRBV7-2 and TRBJ2-7; D perhaps matches TRBD1 (6 bases). Between the trimmed V and J ends, which lost 5 bases and 3 bases, there was a span of 20 bases. Germline CDR1 and CDR2: SGHTA and FQGNSA. The CDR3 loop spans 16 amino acids. CDR3 DNA: TGTGCCAGCAGCCCGGACAGTGGGGGACCGGTCTACGAGCAGTACTTC. The encoded protein is CASSPDSGGPVYEQYF.

CDR3 in amino acids: CASSLGATGDSGELFF. CDR3 DNA sequence: TGTGCCAGCAGCTTAGGGGCGACAGGGGATAGCGGGGAGCTGTTTTTT. This chain uses TRBV11-2 with TRBJ2-2, with 8 bases matching TRBD1. V was clipped by 1 base and J by 7 bases; unmatched bases: 8. CDR1 SGHAT and CDR2 FQNNGV come from the germline V gene. The CDR3 covers 16 residues.

This clonotype was recorded many times. The V and J genes are TRBV7-6 and TRBJ2-5; no firm D call. Germline loops: CDR1 SGHVS, CDR2 FNYEAQ. The CDR3 is 12 amino acids. With 4 bases removed from V and 5 bases from J, the gap between germline ends came to 8 bases. The CDR3 spells CASSSRSETQYF. In DNA form, the CDR3 reads TGTGCCAGCAGCTCACGTAGCGAGACCCAGTACTTC.

This clonotype was detected many times. The chain uses TRBV10-2 and TRBJ2-7, with 9 bases matching TRBD2. The CDR3 loop spans 15 amino acids. The germline gives CDR1 WSHSY, CDR2 SAAADI. V trimming: 0 bases; J trimming: 2 bases; junction bases outside the gene matches: 2. In nucleotides, the CDR3 is TGCGCCAGCAGTGAGTCTAGCGGGAGTACCTACGAGCAGTACTTC. Its translation is CASSESSGSTYEQYF.

This clonotype was detected ten times or more. This sequence joins TRBV30 and TRBJ2-7; 10 nucleotides agree with TRBD2. The CDR3 sequence is 14 residues long. V shed 4 bases, J shed 1 base, and the junction held 4 bases outside the gene matches. The germline gives CDR1 GTSNPN, CDR2 SVGIG (reference sequence). CDR3 residues: CAWTRTSGSYEQYF. The CDR3 DNA is TGTGCCTGGACCCGGACTAGCGGATCCTACGAGCAGTACTTC. The full variable domain, completed using reference TRBV30 and TRBJ2-7, is SQTIHQWPATLVQPVGSPLSLECTVEGTSNPNLYWYRQAAGRGLQLLFYSVGIGQISSEVPQNLSASRPQDRQFILSSKKLLLSDSGFYLCAWTRTSGSYEQYFGPGTRLTVT.

This clonotype was counted many times. V gene TRBV7-8 combines with J gene TRBJ1-6; possible D gene TRBD1, 5 bases. Trimming removed 4 bases at V and 8 bases at J, with 9 bases between. This CDR3 contains 13 residues. Germline V gene data show CDR1 as SGHVS and CDR2 as FQNEAQ. CDR3 in amino acids: CASSSGKDSPLHF. The CDR3 DNA reads as TGTGCCAGCAGCTCAGGGAAAGATTCACCCCTCCACTTT. The complete variable domain, with remaining parts taken from reference TRBV7-8 and TRBJ1-6, reads GAGVSQSPRYKVAKRGQDVALRCDPISGHVSLFWYQQALGQGPEFLTYFQNEAQLDKSGLPSDRFFAERPEGSVSTLKIQRTQQEDSAVYLCASSSGKDSPLHFGNGTRLTVT.

In its sample, this clonotype ranks as large (0.1 to 1%). The DNA for the CDR3 is TGTGCCAGCAGTGAATTGGGGGAGGCCCCTAACTATGGCTACACCTTC. This encodes CASSELGEAPNYGYTF. The chain recombines TRBV25-1 with TRBJ1-2; a weak D match, TRBD1 (5 bases). The CDR3 loop spans 16 amino acids. V was shortened by 1 base and J by 0 bases, with 12 bases between the two germline ends. Germline V gene sequence: CDR1 MGHDK, CDR2 SYGVNS.

This clonotype was detected ten times or more. The chain has TRBV7-9 and TRBJ1-1; tentatively, D is TRBD1 (5 bases). Germline loops: CDR1 SEHNR, CDR2 FQNEAQ (reference sequence). The V and J ends lost 8 bases and 4 bases respectively, with 14 bases between them. The CDR3 runs to 13 residues. Here the CDR3 DNA reads TGTGCCAGCTTGGGAGGGGCTAGCACTGAAGCTTTCTTT. It yields the protein CASLGGASTEAFF. Full variable domain (missing parts from reference TRBV7-9 and TRBJ1-1): DTGVSQNPRHKITKRGQNVTFRCDPISEHNRLYWYRQTLGQGPEFLTYFQNEAQLEKSRLLSDRFSAERPKGSFSTLEIQRTEQGDSAMYLCASLGGASTEAFFGQGTRLTVV.

This clonotype appeared many times. The CDR3 region has the DNA TGCAGTGCCCAAGGTGGGGTTAATTCACCCCTCCACTTT. Translated: CSAQGGVNSPLHF. The chain is built from TRBV20-1 and TRBJ1-6; D unresolved. Trimming shortened V by 6 bases and J by 6 bases, and 12 bases separated the two germline ends. The germline gives CDR1 DFQATT, CDR2 SNEGSKA (reference sequence). The CDR3 runs 13 residues.